These 29 T cell receptor beta chains originate from one sample sequenced in a study of blood T cells in healthy people across ages. A second PCR of roughly 7 to 11 cycles used a sample-barcoded 5' primer and a J-beta primer mix. TCRdb independently ran MiXCR on the 5' RACE reads; one entry per CDR3 protein. This sample yields 1.5 million to 2 million distinct CDR3 sequences, of which approximately 32% are seen a single time; approximately 11% belongs to the top ten. Source material: blood. The origin of the receptors is a woman aged 30 to 39 in good health.

The rearrangement joins TRBV7-2 to TRBJ2-3, with TRBD1 identical over 9 bases. CDR1 is SGHTA, CDR2 FQGNSA, per germline. Trimming at V came to 4 bases and at J to 6 bases, leaving 11 bases not matched to a gene. The CDR3 spans 16 residues. CDR3 DNA sequence: TGTGCCAGCAGCTCTAGGACAGGGGAGGGGGGTGATACGCAGTATTTT. It encodes CASSSRTGEGGDTQYF.

The rearrangement joins TRBV19 to TRBJ2-4; D is ambiguous. V was trimmed by 0 bases and J by 4 bases, leaving 4 bases between them. CDR1 is LNHDA and CDR2 is SQIVND in the germline V gene (reference sequence). There are 13 residues in the CDR3. The CDR3 DNA sequence: TGTGCCAGTAGTATAGATCGAAAAAACATTCAGTACTTC. Translating it yields CASSIDRKNIQYF.

This chain uses TRBV20-1 with TRBJ2-1; 8 bases match TRBD2. This CDR3 is 16 amino acids long. Germline V gives CDR1 DFQATT, CDR2 SNEGSKA (reference sequence). With 3 bases clipped from V and 4 bases from J, the junction kept 11 bases outside the gene matches. CDR3 in DNA: TGCAGTGCTAGCCCCTATAGCGGGATCGCATACAATGAGCAGTTCTTC. This codes for CSASPYSGIAYNEQFF.

Regarding this clonotype: A much larger clone differs by one base, so this may be a read error. The chain is built from TRBV29-1 and TRBJ2-1; D call uncertain. CDR3 size: 11 residues. Germline V gene lookup returns CDR1 SQVTM and CDR2 ANQGSEA. This chain's CDR3 is CSRMGNNERFF. CDR3 DNA: TGCAGTCGGATGGGGAACAATGAGCGGTTCTTC.

This chain connects TRBV27 to TRBJ1-6; TRBD1 matches at 11 bases. V trimming: 4 bases; J trimming: 6 bases; junction bases outside the gene matches: 11. Germline CDR1 MNHEY, CDR2 SMNVEV (reference sequence). The CDR3 is made up of 18 amino acids. DNA for the CDR3: TGTGCCAGCAGTTCGCGGACAGGGGGCAGATATATTAATTCACCCCTCCACTTT. It is translated as CASSSRTGGRYINSPLHF.

The chain is built from TRBV10-2 and TRBJ1-5; D gene uncertain. This CDR3 is 18 amino acids long. V shed 0 bases and J shed 4 bases, with 19 bases lying between them. Germline assignment: CDR1 WSHSY and CDR2 SAAADI. CDR3 nucleotide sequence: TGCGCCAGCAGTGAGTCCCTTTTCGCCCCGCACCGTAATCAGCCCCAGCATTTT. Encoded protein: CASSESLFAPHRNQPQHF.

V and J are TRBV2 and TRBJ2-7; TRBD2 aligns across 7 bases. CDR1 is SNHLY and CDR2 is FYNNEI in the germline V gene. V gave up 3 bases and J gave up 1 base; unmatched junction bases: 9. The CDR3 extends over 16 amino acids. CDR3 nucleotides: TGTGCCAGCAGTGACAAATGGCTAGCGGTATCCTACGAGCAGTACTTC. Translating gives CASSDKWLAVSYEQYF.

With regard to this clonotype: This clone may be a read error of a much larger clone one base away. The rearrangement links TRBV29-1 to TRBJ2-3; D possibly corresponds to TRBD2 (5 bases). Germline-derived CDR1 and CDR2 are SQVTM and ANQGSEA. This CDR3 has 13 amino acids. Trimming took 3 bases from V and 1 from J, leaving 8 bases between them. CDR3 sequence: CSVEWGGTDTQYF. The CDR3 DNA reads TGCAGCGTTGAGTGGGGAGGCACAGATACGCAGTATTTT.

The chain uses TRBV5-1 and TRBJ1-1; TRBD1 aligns across 8 bases. The J segment lost 4 bases and the V segment lost 4 bases, leaving 6 bases of the junction unmatched. The CDR3 consists of 14 residues. Germline CDR1 reads SGHRS; CDR2 reads YFSETQ. DNA of the CDR3: TGCGCCAGCAGCGTGACAGGGGCAGGCACTGAAGCTTTCTTT. As protein: CASSVTGAGTEAFF.

This rearrangement joins TRBV7-9 to TRBJ2-5, with TRBD1 identical over 8 bases. CDR3 length: 15 residues. Looked up from germline, CDR1 is SEHNR and CDR2 is FQNEAQ (reference sequence). The V gene end was trimmed by 2 bases and the J gene end by 2 bases; junction bases not matched to a gene: 4. The CDR3 bases are TGTGCCAGCAGCTTAAAGGACAGGGAACAAGAGACCCAGTACTTC. Translation gives CASSLKDREQETQYF.

The chain combines TRBV29-1 with TRBJ1-1; D is unclear. Germline V gene data show CDR1 as SQVTM and CDR2 as ANQGSEA. This CDR3 region has 13 residues. With 6 bases removed from V and 1 base from J, the gap between germline ends came to 12 bases. CDR3 DNA: TGCAGCGTGCGAAGGTCCCAGAACACTGAAGCTTTCTTT. This codes for CSVRRSQNTEAFF.

The gene calls are TRBV4-1 and TRBJ2-1; D may be TRBD1 (5 bases). Trimming shortened V by 1 base and J by 8 bases, and 18 bases separated the two germline ends. This CDR3 region has 16 residues. Looked up from germline, CDR1 is MGHRA and CDR2 is YSYEKL. This chain's CDR3 is CASSQASARVVDEQFF. The CDR3 DNA follows: TGCGCCAGCAGCCAAGCGTCCGCCAGGGTGGTCGATGAGCAGTTCTTC.

The chain recombines TRBV6-6 with TRBJ2-2; D gene unclear. The germline V gene encodes CDR1 MNHNY and CDR2 SVGAGI (reference sequence). Trimming left V 7 bases short and J 5 bases short, with 11 bases between. This CDR3 region has 13 residues. The CDR3 region is CASIDVGTGELFF. The CDR3 DNA reads as TGTGCCAGCATCGACGTAGGGACCGGGGAGCTGTTTTTT.

CDR3 DNA: TGCAGTGCTAGAGGGGACCCCGAAAAACTGTTTTTT. Protein: CSARGDPEKLFF. The V and J genes are TRBV20-1 and TRBJ1-4, with a possible D match to TRBD1 (5 bases). The CDR3 runs 12 residues. Germline-derived CDR1 and CDR2 are DFQATT and SNEGSKA (reference sequence). V was trimmed by 1 base and J by 8 bases, leaving 8 bases between them.

The genes are TRBV30 and TRBJ1-2; 8 nucleotides match TRBD1. The CDR3 extends over 15 amino acids. V lost 4 bases to trimming and J lost 3 bases; unmatched junction nucleotides: 10. Germline CDR1 reads GTSNPN; CDR2 reads SVGIG (reference sequence). CDR3 sequence: CAWIRPGTGDYGYTF. CDR3 DNA: TGTGCCTGGATAAGACCAGGGACAGGCGACTATGGCTACACCTTC.

This clonotype came up a few times. The rearrangement uses TRBV12-3 or TRBV12-4 and TRBJ1-1; the D gene is possibly TRBD1 (5 bases). This CDR3 is built from 13 residues. Trimming stripped 3 bases from V and 6 bases from J, with 11 bases between. CDR3 DNA: TGTGCCAGCAGTTTGGGGGGGTTCTCTGAAGCTTTCTTT. It encodes CASSLGGFSEAFF.

About this clonotype itself: A junction end diverges from the germline sequence, so it may reflect a read error. This chain connects TRBV20-1 to TRBJ1-5; D is undetermined. Germline CDR1 and CDR2: DFQATT and SNEGSKA (reference sequence). The CDR3 spans 13 residues. CDR3 in amino acids: CSATDYSSQPQHF. As DNA, the CDR3 is TGCAGTGCTACCGATTATAGCAGTCAGCCCCAGCATTTT.

As to this clonotype: Just one base apart from a much larger clone, this may be a read error. The genes are TRBV6-5 and TRBJ2-7; D not certain. This CDR3 contains 14 residues. Germline CDR1 is MNHEY and CDR2 is SVGAGI. V shed 0 bases and J shed 7 bases, with 13 bases lying between them. CDR3: CASSYSNRVNEQYF. CDR3 in DNA: TGTGCCAGCAGTTACTCTAACAGAGTCAATGAGCAGTACTTC.

A word on this clonotype: At one end, the junction sequence differs from germline, possibly due to a read error. The chain links TRBV4-1 to TRBJ1-2; no firm D call. The germline gives CDR1 MGHRA, CDR2 YSYEKL. The CDR3 covers 13 residues. The CDR3 protein is CAGSQDRDYGYTF. In DNA form, the CDR3 reads TGCGCCGGCAGCCAAGACCGAGACTATGGCTACACCTTC.

At least ten counts were recorded for this clonotype. This rearrangement joins TRBV7-2 to TRBJ1-1, with D unresolved. Germline CDR1 and CDR2: SGHTA and FQGNSA. This CDR3 region has 13 residues. Trimming pared 5 bases from V and 0 bases from J, leaving 7 bases between. The CDR3 nucleotides are TGTGCCAGCAGCCCCCGGATGAACACTGAAGCTTTCTTT. Translation gives CASSPRMNTEAFF.

V is TRBV5-6 and J is TRBJ2-7; D not certain. V was cut by 4 bases and J by 4 bases, with 15 bases left in between. Germline lookup yields CDR1 SGHDT and CDR2 YYEEEE. CDR3 length equals 14 residues. CDR3 region: CASSQRTAIYEQYF. The CDR3 nucleotides are TGTGCCAGCAGCCAACGGACGGCTATTTACGAGCAGTACTTC.

This chain links TRBV3-1 with TRBJ1-1, with no clear D. Germline values: CDR1 LGHDT, CDR2 YNNKEL (reference sequence). The CDR3 contains 15 residues. V lost 0 bases and J lost 3, with 11 bases in between. In DNA, the CDR3 is TGTGCCAGCAGCCAAGATTTGCGGGGAGACACTGAAGCTTTCTTT. It codes for CASSQDLRGDTEAFF.

The rearrangement joins TRBV20-1 to TRBJ1-2; no clear D. Germline lookup yields CDR1 DFQATT and CDR2 SNEGSKA (reference sequence). V was pared by 4 bases and J by 2 bases, with 8 bases between. The CDR3 has 12 residues. Written as DNA, the CDR3 is TGCAGTGCTATAAAAACAAACTATGGCTACACCTTC. Protein product: CSAIKTNYGYTF.

This clonotype was counted between two and nine times. The chain has TRBV15 and TRBJ2-3, with 9 bases lining up with TRBD1. The length of the CDR3 is 16 residues. Germline trimming cut 4 bases from V and 2 bases from J; bases unmatched to any gene: 7. Germline assignment: CDR1 LNHNV and CDR2 YYDKDF (reference sequence). CDR3 in DNA: TGTGCCACCAGCAAACCGGGACAGGGATTCACAGATACGCAGTATTTT. Protein: CATSKPGQGFTDTQYF.

The chain employs TRBV6-6 and TRBJ2-7; TRBD1 is a possible D gene (6 bases). Germline V CDR1 and CDR2: MNHNY, SVGAGI (reference sequence). Trimming pared 5 bases from V and 10 bases from J, leaving 30 bases between. The CDR3 has 17 amino acids. The CDR3 region is CASSQKTGTPMQVAQYF. The CDR3, as DNA: TGTGCCAGCAGTCAGAAGACAGGTACCCCCATGCAAGTGGCCCAGTACTTC.

The genes are TRBV27 and TRBJ2-5; D might be TRBD2 (6 bases). The J call may be faulty, since TRBJ2-7 better matches the DNA end. CDR3 length equals 15 residues. The germline V gene encodes CDR1 MNHEY and CDR2 SMNVEV (reference sequence). CDR3 DNA: TGTGCCAGCAGACCAGGAGGGATAGGGAGGCGCGAGCAGTACTTC. This gives the protein CASRPGGIGRREQYF.

The gene calls are TRBV3-1 and TRBJ2-1; the match to TRBD1 covers 7 bases. CDR3 length: 16 residues. Per germline, CDR1 LGHDT and CDR2 YNNKEL (reference sequence). V was pared by 2 bases and J by 7 bases, with 11 bases of the junction left unmatched. The CDR3 DNA reads TGTGCCAGCAGCCAATGGGACAGACGCGCTGGGAATGAGCAGTTCTTC. Translating gives CASSQWDRRAGNEQFF.

V gene TRBV20-1 combines with J gene TRBJ2-7, with unresolved D. Germline CDR1 and CDR2: DFQATT and SNEGSKA (reference sequence). This CDR3 has 15 residues. V was clipped by 1 base and J by 2 bases, with 15 bases between them. For the CDR3, the DNA is TGCAGTGCTAGAGCCCGCGCATTTGGTACCTACGAGCAGTACTTC. The encoded protein is CSARARAFGTYEQYF.

This clonotype was detected only a few times. The chain carries TRBV27 and TRBJ2-5; the D gene is possibly TRBD2 (6 bases). The CDR3 totals 13 residues. V dropped 1 base and J dropped 9 bases, with 12 bases sitting between them. The germline CDR1 and CDR2 sequences are MNHEY and SMNVEV (reference sequence). The CDR3 DNA reads TGTGCCAGCAGTTTATATGGTTGGGGGGCCCAGTACTTC. Its protein product is CASSLYGWGAQYF.